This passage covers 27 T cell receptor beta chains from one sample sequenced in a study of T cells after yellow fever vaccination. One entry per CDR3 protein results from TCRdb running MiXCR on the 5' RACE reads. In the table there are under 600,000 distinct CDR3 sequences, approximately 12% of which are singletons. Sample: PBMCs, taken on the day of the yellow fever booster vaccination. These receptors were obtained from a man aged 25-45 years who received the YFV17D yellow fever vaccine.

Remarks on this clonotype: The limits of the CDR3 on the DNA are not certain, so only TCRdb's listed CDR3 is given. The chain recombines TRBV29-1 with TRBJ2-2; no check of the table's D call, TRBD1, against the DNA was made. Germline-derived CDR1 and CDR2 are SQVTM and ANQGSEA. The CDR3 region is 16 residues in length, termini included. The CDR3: CSGPYSCRENTGELFF.

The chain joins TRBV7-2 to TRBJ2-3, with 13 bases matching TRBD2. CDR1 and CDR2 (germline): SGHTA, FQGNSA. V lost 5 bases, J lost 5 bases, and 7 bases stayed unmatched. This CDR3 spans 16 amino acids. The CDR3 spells CASSPGGLAGLDTQYF. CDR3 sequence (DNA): TGTGCCAGCAGCCCGGGGGGACTAGCGGGACTAGATACGCAGTATTTT.

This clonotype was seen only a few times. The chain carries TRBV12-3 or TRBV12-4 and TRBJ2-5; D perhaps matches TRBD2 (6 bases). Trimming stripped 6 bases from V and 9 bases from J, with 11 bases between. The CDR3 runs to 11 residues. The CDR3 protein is CASRNQRAQYF. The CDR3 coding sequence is TGTGCCAGCAGGAACCAGCGGGCCCAGTACTTC.

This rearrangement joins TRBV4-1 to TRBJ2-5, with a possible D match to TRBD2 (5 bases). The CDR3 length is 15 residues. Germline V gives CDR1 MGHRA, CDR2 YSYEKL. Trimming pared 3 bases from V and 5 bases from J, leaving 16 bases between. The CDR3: CASSQLLVVPETQYF. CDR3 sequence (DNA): TGCGCCAGCAGCCAGCTACTAGTGGTCCCTGAGACCCAGTACTTC.

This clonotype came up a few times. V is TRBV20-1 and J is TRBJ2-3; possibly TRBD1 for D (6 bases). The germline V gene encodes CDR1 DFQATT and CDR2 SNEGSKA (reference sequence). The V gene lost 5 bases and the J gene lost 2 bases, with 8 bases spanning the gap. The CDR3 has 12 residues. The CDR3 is CSADRITDTQYF. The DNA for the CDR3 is TGCAGTGCTGACAGGATCACAGATACGCAGTATTTT.

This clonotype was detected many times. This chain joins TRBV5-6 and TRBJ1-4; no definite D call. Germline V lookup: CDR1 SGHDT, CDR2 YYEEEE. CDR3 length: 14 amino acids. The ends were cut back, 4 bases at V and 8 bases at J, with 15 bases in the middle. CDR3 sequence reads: CASSPDGLREKLFF. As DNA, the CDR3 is TGTGCCAGCAGCCCGGACGGACTAAGGGAAAAACTGTTTTTT.

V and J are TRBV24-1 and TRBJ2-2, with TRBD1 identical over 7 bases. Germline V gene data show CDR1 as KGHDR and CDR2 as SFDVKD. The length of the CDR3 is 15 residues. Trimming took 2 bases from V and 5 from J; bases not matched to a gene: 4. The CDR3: CATSDSTGKTGELFF. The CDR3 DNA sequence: TGTGCCACCAGTGATTCGACAGGGAAGACCGGGGAGCTGTTTTTT.

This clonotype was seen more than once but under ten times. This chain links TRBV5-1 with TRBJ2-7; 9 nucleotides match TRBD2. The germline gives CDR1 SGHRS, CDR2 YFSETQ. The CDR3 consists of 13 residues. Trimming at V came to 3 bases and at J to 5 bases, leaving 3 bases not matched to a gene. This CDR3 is CASSSGGRDEQYF. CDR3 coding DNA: TGCGCCAGCAGCTCTGGCGGGAGGGACGAGCAGTACTTC.

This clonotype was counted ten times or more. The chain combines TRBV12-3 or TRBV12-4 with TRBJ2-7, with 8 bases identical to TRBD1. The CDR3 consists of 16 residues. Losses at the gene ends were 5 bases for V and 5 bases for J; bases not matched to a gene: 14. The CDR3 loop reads CASSPNTGGGIDEQYF. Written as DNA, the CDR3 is TGTGCCAGCAGTCCCAACACAGGGGGAGGTATCGACGAGCAGTACTTC.

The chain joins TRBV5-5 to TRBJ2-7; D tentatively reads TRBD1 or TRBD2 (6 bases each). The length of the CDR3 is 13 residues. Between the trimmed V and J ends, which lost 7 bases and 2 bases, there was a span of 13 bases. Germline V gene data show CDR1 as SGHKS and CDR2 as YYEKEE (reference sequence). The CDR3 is CASEGGGTYEQYF. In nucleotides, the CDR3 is TGTGCCAGCGAGGGGGGAGGAACCTACGAGCAGTACTTC.

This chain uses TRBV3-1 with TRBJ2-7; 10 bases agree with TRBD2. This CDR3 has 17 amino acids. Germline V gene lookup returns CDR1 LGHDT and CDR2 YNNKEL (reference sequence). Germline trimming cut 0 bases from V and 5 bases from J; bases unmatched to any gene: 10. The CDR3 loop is CASSQEARTSGLNEQYF. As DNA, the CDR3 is TGTGCCAGCAGCCAAGAGGCCCGGACTAGCGGCTTAAACGAGCAGTACTTC.

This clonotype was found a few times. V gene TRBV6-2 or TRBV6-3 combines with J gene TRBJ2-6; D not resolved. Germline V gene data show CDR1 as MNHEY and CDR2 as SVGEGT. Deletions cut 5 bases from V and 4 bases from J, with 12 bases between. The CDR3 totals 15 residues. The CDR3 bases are TGTGCCAGCAGTCTGCGATCCTGGGGGGCCAACGTCCTGACTTTC. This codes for CASSLRSWGANVLTF.

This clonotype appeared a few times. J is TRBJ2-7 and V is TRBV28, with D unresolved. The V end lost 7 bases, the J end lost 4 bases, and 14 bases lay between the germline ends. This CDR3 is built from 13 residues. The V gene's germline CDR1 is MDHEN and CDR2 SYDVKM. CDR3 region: CASTTKTGYEQYF. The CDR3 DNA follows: TGTGCCAGCACAACCAAAACGGGTTACGAGCAGTACTTC. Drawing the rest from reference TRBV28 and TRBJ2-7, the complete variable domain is DVKVTQSSRYLVKRTGEKVFLECVQDMDHENMFWYRQDPGLGLRLIYFSYDVKMKEKGDIPEGYSVSREKKERFSLILESASTNQTSMYLCASTTKTGYEQYFGPGTRLTVT.

The CDR3 DNA sequence: TGTGCCACCAGCAGAGATCGAGGCGGGACAGGGGTTGAGACCCAGTACTTC. As protein: CATSRDRGGTGVETQYF. The chain uses TRBV15 and TRBJ2-5, with 10 bases identical to TRBD1. Germline V gives CDR1 LNHNV, CDR2 YYDKDF (reference sequence). The CDR3 is 17 amino acids. The J segment lost 5 bases and the V segment lost 0 bases, leaving 9 bases of the junction unmatched.

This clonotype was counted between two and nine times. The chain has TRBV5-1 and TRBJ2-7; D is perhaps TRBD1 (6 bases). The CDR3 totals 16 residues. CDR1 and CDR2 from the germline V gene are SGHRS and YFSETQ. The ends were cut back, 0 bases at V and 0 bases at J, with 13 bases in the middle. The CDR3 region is CASSLATGTVSYEQYF. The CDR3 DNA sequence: TGCGCCAGCAGCTTGGCTACAGGGACGGTCTCCTACGAGCAGTACTTC.

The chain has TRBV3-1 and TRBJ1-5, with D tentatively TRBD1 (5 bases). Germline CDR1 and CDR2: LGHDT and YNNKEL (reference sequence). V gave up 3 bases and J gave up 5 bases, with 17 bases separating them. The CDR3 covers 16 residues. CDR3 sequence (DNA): TGTGCCAGCAGCCAGCCTACCTCCATGGGGGATCAGCCCCAGCATTTT. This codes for CASSQPTSMGDQPQHF.

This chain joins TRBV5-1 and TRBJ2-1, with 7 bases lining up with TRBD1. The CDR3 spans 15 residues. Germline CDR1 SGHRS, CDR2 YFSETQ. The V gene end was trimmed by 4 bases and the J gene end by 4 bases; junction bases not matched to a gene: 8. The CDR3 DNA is TGCGCCAGCAGCACCACAGGGGAGAGGTACAATGAGCAGTTCTTC. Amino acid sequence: CASSTTGERYNEQFF.

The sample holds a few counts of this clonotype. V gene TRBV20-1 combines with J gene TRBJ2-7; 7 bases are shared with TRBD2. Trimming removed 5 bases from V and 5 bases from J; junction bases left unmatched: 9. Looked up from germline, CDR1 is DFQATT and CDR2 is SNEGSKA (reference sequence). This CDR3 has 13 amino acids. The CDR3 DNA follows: TGCAGTGCTCTACCGGGAGGTTCCGACGAGCAGTACTTC. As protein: CSALPGGSDEQYF.

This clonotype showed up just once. CDR3 sequence: CAITGATTDTQYF. The CDR3, as DNA: TGTGCCATCACTGGTGCTACTACAGATACGCAGTATTTT. The chain uses TRBV10-3 and TRBJ2-3; D is ambiguous. From germline, CDR1 is ENHRY and CDR2 SYGVKD. V dropped 7 bases and J dropped 3 bases, with 11 bases sitting between them. The CDR3 loop spans 13 amino acids.

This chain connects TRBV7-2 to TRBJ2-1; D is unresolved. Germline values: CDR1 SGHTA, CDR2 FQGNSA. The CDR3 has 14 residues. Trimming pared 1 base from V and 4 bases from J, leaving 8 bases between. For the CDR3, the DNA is TGTGCCAGCAGCTTAGTCGCTAGTTACAATGAGCAGTTCTTC. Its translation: CASSLVASYNEQFF.

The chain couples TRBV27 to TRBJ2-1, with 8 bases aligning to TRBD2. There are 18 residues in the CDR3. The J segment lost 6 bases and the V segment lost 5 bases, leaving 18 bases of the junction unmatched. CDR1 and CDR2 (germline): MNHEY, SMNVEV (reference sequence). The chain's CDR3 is CASSLPREGEGTVNEQFF. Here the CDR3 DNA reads TGTGCCAGCAGTCTCCCCCGGGAGGGAGAAGGTACAGTCAATGAGCAGTTCTTC.

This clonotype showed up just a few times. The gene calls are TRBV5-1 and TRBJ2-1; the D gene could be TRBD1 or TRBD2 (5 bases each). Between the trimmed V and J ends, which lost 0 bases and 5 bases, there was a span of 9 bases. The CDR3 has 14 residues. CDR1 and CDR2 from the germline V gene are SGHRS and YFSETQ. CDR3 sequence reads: CASSLAGPDNEQFF. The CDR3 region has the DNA TGCGCCAGCAGCTTGGCGGGACCGGACAATGAGCAGTTCTTC. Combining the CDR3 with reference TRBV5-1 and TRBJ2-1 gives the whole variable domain KAGVTQTPRYLIKTRGQQVTLSCSPISGHRSVSWYQQTPGQGLQFLFEYFSETQRNKGNFPGRFSGRQFSNSRSEMNVSTLELGDSALYLCASSLAGPDNEQFFGPGTRLTVL.

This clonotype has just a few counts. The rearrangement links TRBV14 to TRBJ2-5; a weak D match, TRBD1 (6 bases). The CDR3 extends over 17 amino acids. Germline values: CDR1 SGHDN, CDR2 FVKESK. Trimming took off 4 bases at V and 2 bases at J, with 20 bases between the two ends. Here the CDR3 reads CASSLQKGWTVQETQYF. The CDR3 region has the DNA TGTGCCAGCAGCCTTCAGAAAGGGTGGACAGTACAAGAGACCCAGTACTTC.

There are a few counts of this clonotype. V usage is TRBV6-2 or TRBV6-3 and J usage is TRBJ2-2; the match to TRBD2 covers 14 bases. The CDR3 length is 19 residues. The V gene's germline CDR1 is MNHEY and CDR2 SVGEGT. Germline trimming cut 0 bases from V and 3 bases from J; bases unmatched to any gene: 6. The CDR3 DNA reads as TGTGCCAGCAGTTACTCGATGACTAGCGGGAGGGTGTACACCGGGGAGCTGTTTTTT. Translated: CASSYSMTSGRVYTGELFF.

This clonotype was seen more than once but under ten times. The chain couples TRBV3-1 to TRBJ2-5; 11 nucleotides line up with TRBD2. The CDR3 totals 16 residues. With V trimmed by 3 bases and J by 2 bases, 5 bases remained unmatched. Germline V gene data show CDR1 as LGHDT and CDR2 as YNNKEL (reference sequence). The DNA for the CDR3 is TGTGCCAGCAGCCAGCTACGACTAGCGGGACAAGAGACCCAGTACTTC. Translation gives CASSQLRLAGQETQYF.

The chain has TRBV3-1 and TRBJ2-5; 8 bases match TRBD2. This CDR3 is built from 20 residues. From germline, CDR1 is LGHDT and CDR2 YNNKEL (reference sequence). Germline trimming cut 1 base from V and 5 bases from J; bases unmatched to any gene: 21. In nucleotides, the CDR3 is TGTGCCAGCAGCCAAGTCCAGGTTTTCGAGAGGACTAGCAGGGATGAGACCCAGTACTTC. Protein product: CASSQVQVFERTSRDETQYF.

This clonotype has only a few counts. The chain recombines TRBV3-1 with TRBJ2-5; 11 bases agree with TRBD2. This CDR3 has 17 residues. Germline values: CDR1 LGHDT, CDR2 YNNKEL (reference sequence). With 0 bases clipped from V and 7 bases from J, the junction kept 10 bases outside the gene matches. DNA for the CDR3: TGTGCCAGCAGCCAAGATCGAGTTAGCGGGAGGGGAAGGACCCAGTACTTC. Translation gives CASSQDRVSGRGRTQYF.